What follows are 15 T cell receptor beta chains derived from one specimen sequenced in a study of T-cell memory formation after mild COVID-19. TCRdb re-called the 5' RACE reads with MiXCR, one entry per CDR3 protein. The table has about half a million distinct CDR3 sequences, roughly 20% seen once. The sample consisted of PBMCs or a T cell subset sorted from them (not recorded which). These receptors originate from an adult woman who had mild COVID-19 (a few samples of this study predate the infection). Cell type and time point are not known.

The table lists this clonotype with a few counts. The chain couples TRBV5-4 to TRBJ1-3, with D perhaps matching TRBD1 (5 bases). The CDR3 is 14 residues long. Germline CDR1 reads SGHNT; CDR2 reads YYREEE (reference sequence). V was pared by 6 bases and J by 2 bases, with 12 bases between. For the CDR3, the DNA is TGTGCCAGCACCCTGGGGGAACCTGGAAACACCATATATTTT. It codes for CASTLGEPGNTIYF.

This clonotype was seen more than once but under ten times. For the CDR3, the DNA is TGTGCCAGCAGTTTATCGTTGGGGGTACGGGCTAATGAAAAACTGTTTTTT. This encodes CASSLSLGVRANEKLFF. The J gene is TRBJ1-4, the V gene TRBV27, with a possible D match to TRBD1 (5 bases). The CDR3 consists of 17 residues. CDR1 is MNHEY, CDR2 SMNVEV, per germline (reference sequence). V lost 0 bases, J lost 3 bases, and 14 bases lay in between.

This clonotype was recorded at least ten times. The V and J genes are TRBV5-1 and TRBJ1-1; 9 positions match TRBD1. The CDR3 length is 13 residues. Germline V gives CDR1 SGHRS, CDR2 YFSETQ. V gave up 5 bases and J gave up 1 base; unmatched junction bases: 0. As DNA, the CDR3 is TGCGCCAGCAGGGACAGGGGGAACACTGAAGCTTTCTTT. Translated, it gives CASRDRGNTEAFF.

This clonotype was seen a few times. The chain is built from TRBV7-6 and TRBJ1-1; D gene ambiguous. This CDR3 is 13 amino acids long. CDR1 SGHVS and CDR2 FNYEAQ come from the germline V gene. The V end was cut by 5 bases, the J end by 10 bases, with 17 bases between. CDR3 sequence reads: CASSNTVGSLAFF. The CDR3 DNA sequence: TGTGCCAGCAGCAATACAGTGGGTTCTTTAGCTTTCTTT.

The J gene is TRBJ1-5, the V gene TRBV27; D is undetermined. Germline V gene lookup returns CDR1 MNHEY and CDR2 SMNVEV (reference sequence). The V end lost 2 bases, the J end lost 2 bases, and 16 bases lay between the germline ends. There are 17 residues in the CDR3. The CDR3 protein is CASSLGPAGFGNQPQHF. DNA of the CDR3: TGTGCCAGCAGTTTAGGGCCGGCAGGTTTTGGCAATCAGCCCCAGCATTTT.

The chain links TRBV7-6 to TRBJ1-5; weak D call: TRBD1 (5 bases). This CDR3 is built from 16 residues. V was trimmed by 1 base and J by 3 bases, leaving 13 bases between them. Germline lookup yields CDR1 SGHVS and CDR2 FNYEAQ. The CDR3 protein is CASSLGSRGDNQPQHF. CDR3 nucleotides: TGTGCCAGCAGCTTAGGATCAAGGGGAGACAATCAGCCCCAGCATTTT.

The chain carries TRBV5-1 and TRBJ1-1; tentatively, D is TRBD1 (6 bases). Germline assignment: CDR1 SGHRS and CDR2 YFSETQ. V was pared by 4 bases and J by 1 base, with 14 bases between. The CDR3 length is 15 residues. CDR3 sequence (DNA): TGCGCCAGCAGCAGCGGACAGCCTCCGAACACTGAAGCTTTCTTT. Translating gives CASSSGQPPNTEAFF.

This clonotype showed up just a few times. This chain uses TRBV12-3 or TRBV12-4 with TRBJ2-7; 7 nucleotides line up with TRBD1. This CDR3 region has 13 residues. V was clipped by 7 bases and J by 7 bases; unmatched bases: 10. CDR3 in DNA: TGTGCCAGCACCCAACAGGGGCGCGGTGAGCAGTACTTC. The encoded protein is CASTQQGRGEQYF.

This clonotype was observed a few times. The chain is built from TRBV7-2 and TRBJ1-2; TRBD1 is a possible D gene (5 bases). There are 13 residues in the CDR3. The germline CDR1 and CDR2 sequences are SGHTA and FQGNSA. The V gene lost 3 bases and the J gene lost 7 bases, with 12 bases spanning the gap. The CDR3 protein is CASSLSRGGGYTF. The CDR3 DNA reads TGTGCCAGCAGCTTGTCCCGCGGGGGTGGCTACACCTTC.

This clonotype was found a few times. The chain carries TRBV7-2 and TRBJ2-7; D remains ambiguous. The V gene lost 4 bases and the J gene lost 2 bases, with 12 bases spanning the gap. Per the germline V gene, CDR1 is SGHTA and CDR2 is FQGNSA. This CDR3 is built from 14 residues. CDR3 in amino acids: CASSSFRDTYEQYF. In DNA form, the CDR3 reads TGTGCCAGCAGCTCCTTCCGCGACACCTACGAGCAGTACTTC.

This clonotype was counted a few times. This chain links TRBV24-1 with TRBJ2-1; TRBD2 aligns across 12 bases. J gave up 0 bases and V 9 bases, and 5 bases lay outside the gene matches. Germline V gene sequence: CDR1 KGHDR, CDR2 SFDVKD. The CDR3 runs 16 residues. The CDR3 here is CATGLAGRSSYNEQFF. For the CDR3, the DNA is TGTGCCACCGGACTAGCGGGACGGTCCTCCTACAATGAGCAGTTCTTC.

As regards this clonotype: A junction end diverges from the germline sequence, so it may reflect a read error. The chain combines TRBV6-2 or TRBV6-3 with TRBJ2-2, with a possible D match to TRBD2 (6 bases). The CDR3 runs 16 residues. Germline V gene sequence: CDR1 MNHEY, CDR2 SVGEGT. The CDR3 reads CASTDSGRGNTGELIF. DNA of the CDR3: TGTGCCAGCACCGACTCAGGGCGGGGTAACACCGGGGAGCTGATTTTT.

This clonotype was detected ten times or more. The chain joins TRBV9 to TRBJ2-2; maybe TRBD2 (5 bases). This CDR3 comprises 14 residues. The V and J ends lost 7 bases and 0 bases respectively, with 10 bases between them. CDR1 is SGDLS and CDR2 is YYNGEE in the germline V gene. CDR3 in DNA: TGTGCCAGCGAAACTAGGGCGAACACCGGGGAGCTGTTTTTT. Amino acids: CASETRANTGELFF. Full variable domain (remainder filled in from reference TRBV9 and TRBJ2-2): DSGVTQTPKHLITATGQRVTLRCSPRSGDLSVYWYQQSLDQGLQFLIQYYNGEERAKGNILERFSAQQFPDLHSELNLSSLELGDSALYFCASETRANTGELFFGEGSRLTVL.

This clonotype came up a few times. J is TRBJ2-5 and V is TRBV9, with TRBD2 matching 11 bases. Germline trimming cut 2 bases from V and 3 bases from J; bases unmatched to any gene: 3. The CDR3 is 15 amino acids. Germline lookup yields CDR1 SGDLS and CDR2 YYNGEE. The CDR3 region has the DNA TGTGCCAGCAGCGTCGGGACTAGCGGAAAAGAGACCCAGTACTTC. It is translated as CASSVGTSGKETQYF. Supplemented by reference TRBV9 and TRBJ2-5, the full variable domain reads DSGVTQTPKHLITATGQRVTLRCSPRSGDLSVYWYQQSLDQGLQFLIQYYNGEERAKGNILERFSAQQFPDLHSELNLSSLELGDSALYFCASSVGTSGKETQYFGPGTRLLVL.

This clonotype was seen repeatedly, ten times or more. CDR3 bases: TGTGCCATCAGTGAGCTGAAGACCCAGTACTTC. Translating gives CAISELKTQYF. This chain uses TRBV10-3 with TRBJ2-5; D unclear. Germline CDR1 and CDR2: ENHRY and SYGVKD. The CDR3 is 11 amino acids. V lost 2 bases, J lost 6 bases, and 4 bases lay in between.